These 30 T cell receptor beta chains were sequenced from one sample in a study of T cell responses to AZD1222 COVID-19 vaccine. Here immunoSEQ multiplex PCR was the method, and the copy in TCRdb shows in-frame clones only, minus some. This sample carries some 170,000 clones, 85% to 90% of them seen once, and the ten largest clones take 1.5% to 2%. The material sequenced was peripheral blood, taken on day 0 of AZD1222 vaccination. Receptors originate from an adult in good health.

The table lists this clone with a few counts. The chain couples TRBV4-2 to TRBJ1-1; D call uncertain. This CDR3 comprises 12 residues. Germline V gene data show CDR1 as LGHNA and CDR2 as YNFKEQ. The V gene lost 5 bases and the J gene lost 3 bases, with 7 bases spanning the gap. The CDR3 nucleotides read TGTGCCAGCAGCATACGGGACACTGAAGCTTTCTTT. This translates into CASSIRDTEAFF.

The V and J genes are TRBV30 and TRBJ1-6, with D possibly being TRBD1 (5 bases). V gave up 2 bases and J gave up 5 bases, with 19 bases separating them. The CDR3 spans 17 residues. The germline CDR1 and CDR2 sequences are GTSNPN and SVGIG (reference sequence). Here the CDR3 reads CAWSNPQGSMNNSPLHF. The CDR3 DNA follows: TGTGCCTGGAGTAACCCCCAGGGTTCCATGAATAATTCACCCCTCCACTTT.

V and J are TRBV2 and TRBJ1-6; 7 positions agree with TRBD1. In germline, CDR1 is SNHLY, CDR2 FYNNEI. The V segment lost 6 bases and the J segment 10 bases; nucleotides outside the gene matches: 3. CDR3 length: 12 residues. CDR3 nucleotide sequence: TGTGCCAGCAGGCAGGGGGACTCACCCCTCCACTTT. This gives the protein CASRQGDSPLHF.

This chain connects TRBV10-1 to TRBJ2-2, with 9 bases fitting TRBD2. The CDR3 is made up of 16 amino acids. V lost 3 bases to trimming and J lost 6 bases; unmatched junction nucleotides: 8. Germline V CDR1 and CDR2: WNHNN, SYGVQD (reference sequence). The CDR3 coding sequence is TGCGCCAGCAGTGATTTGCCCGGGACTAGCCCCGGGGAGCTGTTTTTT. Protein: CASSDLPGTSPGELFF.

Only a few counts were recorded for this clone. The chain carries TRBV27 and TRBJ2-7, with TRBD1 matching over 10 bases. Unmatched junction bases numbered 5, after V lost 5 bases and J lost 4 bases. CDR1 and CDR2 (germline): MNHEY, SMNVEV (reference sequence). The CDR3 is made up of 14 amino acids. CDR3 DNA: TGTGCCAGCAGTCCCGGACAGGGGGGGTACGAGCAGTACTTC. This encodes CASSPGQGGYEQYF.

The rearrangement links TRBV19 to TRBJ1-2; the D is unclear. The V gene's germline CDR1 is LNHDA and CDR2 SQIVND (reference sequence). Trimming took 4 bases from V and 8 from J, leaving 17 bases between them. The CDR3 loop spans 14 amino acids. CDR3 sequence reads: CASSTQRLLGGYTF. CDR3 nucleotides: TGTGCCAGTAGTACTCAAAGGCTACTGGGGGGCTACACCTTC.

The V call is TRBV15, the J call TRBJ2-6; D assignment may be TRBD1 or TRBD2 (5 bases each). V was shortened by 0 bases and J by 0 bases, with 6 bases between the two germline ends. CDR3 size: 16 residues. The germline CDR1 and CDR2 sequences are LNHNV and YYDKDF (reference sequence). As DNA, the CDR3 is TGTGCCACCAGCAGAGAGGGGGTCTCTGGGGCCAACGTCCTGACTTTC. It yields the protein CATSREGVSGANVLTF.

The CDR3 reads CAGGGSGITGELFF. CDR3 DNA sequence: TGTGCCGGGGGGGGGTCTGGAATCACCGGGGAGCTGTTTTTT. The V and J genes are TRBV30 and TRBJ2-2, with 7 bases fitting TRBD2. The CDR3 spans 14 residues. The trim removed 8 bases at V and 4 bases at J, leaving 10 bases unmatched. Germline assignment: CDR1 GTSNPN and CDR2 SVGIG (reference sequence).

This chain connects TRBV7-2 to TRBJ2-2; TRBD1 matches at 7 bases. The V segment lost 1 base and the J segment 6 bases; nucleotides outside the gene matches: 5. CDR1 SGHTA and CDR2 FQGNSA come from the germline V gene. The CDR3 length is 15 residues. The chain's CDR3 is CASSLDSGGSGELFF. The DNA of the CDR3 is TGTGCCAGCAGCTTAGATTCAGGGGGTTCCGGGGAGCTGTTTTTT.

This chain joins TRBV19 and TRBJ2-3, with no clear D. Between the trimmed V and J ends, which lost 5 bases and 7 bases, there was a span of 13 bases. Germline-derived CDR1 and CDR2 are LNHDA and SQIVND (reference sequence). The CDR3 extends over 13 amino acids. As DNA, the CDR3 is TGTGCCAGTAGTCCGGGCGTAATTAATACGCAGTATTTT. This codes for CASSPGVINTQYF.

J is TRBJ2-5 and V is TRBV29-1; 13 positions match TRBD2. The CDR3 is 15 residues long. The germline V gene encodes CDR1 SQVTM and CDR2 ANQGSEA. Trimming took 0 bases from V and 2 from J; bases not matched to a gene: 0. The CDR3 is CSVEEGLAGQETQYF. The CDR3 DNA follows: TGCAGCGTTGAAGAGGGACTAGCGGGACAAGAGACCCAGTACTTC.

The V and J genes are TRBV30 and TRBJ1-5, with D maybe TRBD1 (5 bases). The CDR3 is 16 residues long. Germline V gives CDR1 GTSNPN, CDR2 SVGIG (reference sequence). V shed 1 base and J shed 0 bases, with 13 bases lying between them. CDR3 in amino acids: CAWSDWQGLSNQPQHF. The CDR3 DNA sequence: TGTGCCTGGAGTGATTGGCAGGGCCTTAGCAATCAGCCCCAGCATTTT.

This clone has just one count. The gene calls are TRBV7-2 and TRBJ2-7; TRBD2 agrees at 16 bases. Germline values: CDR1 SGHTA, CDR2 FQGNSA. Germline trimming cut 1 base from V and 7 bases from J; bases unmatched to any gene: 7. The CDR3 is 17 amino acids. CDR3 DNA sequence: TGTGCCAGCAGCTTAGAAGGGACTAGCGGGAGGGCCGGGGAGCAGTACTTC. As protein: CASSLEGTSGRAGEQYF.

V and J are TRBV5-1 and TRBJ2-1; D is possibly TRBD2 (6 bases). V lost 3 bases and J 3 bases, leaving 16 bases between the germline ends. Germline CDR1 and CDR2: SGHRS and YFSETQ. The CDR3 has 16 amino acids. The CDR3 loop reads CASSSRTGEIYNEQFF. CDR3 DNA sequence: TGCGCCAGCAGCTCCCGAACGGGAGAAATCTACAATGAGCAGTTCTTC.

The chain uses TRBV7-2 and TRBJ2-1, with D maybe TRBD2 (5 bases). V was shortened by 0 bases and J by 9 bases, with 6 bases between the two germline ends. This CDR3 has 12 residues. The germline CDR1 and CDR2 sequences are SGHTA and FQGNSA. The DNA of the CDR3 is TGTGCCAGCAGCTTAGCGCGGGCTGAGCAGTTCTTC. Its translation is CASSLARAEQFF.

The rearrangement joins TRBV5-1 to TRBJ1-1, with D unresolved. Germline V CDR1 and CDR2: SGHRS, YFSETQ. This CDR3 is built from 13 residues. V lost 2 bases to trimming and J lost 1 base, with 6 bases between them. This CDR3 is CASSFSTNTEAFF. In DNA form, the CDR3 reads TGCGCCAGCAGCTTCTCGACGAACACTGAAGCTTTCTTT.

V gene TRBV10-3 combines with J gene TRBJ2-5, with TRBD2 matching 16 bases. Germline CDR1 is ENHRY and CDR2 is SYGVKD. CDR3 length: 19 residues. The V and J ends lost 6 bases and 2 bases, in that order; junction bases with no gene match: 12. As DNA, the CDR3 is TGTGCCATCAGCCGACAGGGACTAGCGGGGGGGCCAGATCAAGAGACCCAGTACTTC. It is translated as CAISRQGLAGGPDQETQYF.

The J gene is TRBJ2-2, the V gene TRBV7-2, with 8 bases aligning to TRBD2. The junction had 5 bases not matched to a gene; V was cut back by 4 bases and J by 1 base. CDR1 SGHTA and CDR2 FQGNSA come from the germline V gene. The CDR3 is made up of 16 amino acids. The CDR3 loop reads CASSSVAGWNTGELFF. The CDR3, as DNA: TGTGCCAGCAGCTCGGTAGCGGGGTGGAACACCGGGGAGCTGTTTTTT.

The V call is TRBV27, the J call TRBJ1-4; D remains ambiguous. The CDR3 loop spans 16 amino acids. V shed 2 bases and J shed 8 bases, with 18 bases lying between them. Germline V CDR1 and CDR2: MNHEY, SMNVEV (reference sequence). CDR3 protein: CASSLRRVGYVEKLFF. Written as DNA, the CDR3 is TGTGCCAGCAGTTTACGGAGGGTGGGGTACGTCGAAAAACTGTTTTTT.

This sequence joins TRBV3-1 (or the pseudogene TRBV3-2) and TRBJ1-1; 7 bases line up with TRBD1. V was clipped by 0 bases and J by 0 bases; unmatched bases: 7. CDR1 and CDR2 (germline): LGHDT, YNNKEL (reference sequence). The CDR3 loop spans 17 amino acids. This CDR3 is CASSQEANRGMNTEAFF. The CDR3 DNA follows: TGTGCCAGCAGCCAAGAGGCAAACAGGGGTATGAACACTGAAGCTTTCTTT.

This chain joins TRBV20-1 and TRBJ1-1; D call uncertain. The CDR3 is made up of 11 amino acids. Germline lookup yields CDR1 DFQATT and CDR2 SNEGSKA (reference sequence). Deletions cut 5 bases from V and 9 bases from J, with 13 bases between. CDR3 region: CSALGGRQAFF. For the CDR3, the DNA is TGCAGTGCTCTAGGAGGCAGGCAAGCTTTCTTT.

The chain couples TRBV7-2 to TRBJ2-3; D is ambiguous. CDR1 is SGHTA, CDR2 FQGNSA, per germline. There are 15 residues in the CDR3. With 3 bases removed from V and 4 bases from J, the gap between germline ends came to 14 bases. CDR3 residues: CASSLVTARPDTQYF. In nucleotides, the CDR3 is TGTGCCAGCAGCTTGGTTACAGCCAGACCAGATACGCAGTATTTT.

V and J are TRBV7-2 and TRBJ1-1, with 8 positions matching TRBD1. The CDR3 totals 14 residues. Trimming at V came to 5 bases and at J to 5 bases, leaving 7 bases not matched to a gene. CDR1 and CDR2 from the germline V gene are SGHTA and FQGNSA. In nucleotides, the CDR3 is TGTGCCAGCAGCGCCGACAGGGGAAGGACTGAAGCTTTCTTT. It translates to CASSADRGRTEAFF.

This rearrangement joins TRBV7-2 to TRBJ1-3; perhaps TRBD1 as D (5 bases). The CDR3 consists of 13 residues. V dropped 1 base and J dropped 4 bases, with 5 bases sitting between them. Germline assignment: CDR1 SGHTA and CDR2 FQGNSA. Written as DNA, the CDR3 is TGTGCCAGCAGCTTAGGGGGGGGAAACACCATATATTTT. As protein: CASSLGGGNTIYF.

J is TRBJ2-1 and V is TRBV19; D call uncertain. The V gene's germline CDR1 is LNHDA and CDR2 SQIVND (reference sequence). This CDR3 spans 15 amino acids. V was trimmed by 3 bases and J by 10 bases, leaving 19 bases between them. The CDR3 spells CASSILDNTIGEQFF. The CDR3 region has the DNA TGTGCCAGTAGTATTTTAGATAACACAATAGGAGAGCAGTTCTTC.

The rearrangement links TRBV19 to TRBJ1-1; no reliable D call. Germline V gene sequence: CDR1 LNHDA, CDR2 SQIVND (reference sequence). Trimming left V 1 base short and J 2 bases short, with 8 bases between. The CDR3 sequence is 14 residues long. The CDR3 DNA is TGTGCCAGTAGTATAGGGACGATCAACACTGAAGCTTTCTTT. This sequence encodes CASSIGTINTEAFF.

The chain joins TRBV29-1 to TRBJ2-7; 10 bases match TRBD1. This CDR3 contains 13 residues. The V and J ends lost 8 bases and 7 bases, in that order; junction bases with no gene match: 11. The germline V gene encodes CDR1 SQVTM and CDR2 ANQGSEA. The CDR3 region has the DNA TGCAGCTTCCTAAGGGACAGGGGTGAGGAGCAGTACTTC. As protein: CSFLRDRGEEQYF.

DNA for the CDR3: TGTGCCAGCAGCTTAGTAGGGATCACTGAAGCTTTCTTT. It is translated as CASSLVGITEAFF. The rearrangement uses TRBV7-9 and TRBJ1-1; D remains unclear. The V end was cut by 1 base, the J end by 4 bases, with 7 bases between. The CDR3 has 13 amino acids. Germline V lookup: CDR1 SEHNR, CDR2 FQNEAQ (reference sequence).

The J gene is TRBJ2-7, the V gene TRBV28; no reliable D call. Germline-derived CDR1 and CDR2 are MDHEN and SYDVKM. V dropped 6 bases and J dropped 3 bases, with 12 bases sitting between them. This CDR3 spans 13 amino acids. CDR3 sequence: CASSLRVGYEQYF. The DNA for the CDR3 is TGTGCCAGCAGCTTGCGTGTGGGCTACGAGCAGTACTTC.

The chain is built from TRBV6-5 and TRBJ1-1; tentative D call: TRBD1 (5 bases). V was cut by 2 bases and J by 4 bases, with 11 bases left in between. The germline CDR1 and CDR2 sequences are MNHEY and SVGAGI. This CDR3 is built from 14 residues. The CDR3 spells CASSYRGRGTEAFF. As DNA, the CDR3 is TGTGCCAGCAGTTACCGGGGTAGGGGCACTGAAGCTTTCTTT.